What follows describes a single TCR beta chain. This clone was counted a single time. What this receptor recognizes is not known. The input lacks base qualities; no much larger clone sits a single base away. The germline V gene yields SGHDT for CDR1 and YYEEEE for CDR2. Trimming removed 0 bases from V and 5 bases from J; the gene matches leave 3 bases unexplained. Counted from cysteine to phenylalanine, this CDR3 has 14 amino acids. Only the CDR3 part of the read is kept: 42 bases, read in frame from the first base. The data were obtained in a study of long-term antiretroviral therapy in people with HIV (dated 2022 in TCRdb). For context, the study as a whole: The earliest samples were collected roughly a decade before the 2015 WHO recommendation for immediate ART, at a time when ART was usually postponed until CD4 counts fell. Whether ART initiation and durable HIV suppression were associated with changes in peripheral blood TRB repertoire composition and diversity was tested in a retrospective serial study. From 30 adults with confirmed HIV infection, the cohort provided 192 cryopreserved PBMC samples, gathered serially across a mean of approximately six years (range 1-12). Of the approximately 28 participants with HIV, roughly twelve were female. Test extractions of a monoclonal T-cell line alongside a few dozen polyclonal samples showed no cross-contamination during QIAcube processing. Overall study results and their limits: Limited PBMC availability meant only the TCR beta chain was sequenced, without alpha chain pairing. Inferences about post-ART repertoire changes are limited because no data were available on ART adherence, viral resistance or therapy changes. The repertoire was dominated across all time points by expanded TRB clones identified before ART initiation, although this dominance was seen to fluctuate and to decrease in many PLHIV after ART. The samples span the years 2004 to 2017, and the ART regimens used at that time may not be as effective as current regimens. Unsorted PBMC were profiled instead of sorted CD4+ and CD8+ T cells because pre-ART samples had limited cell numbers. Compared with controls, HIV repertoires had narrower CDR3 length ranges, and the network structure pointed to an antigen-experienced repertoire that shifted only slightly toward naive after ART. Starting ART was linked to a significant rise in TRB diversity, yet even with long-term ART the diversity remained significantly lower than in transplant donor controls.

To be included, a participant needed at least one PBMC sample from before ART initiation plus at least two post-ART samples. Treatment was received in the United States of America by all participants with HIV. Before DNA extraction, cryopreserved samples containing 1-10 million PBMC were thawed and washed. At the time of the earliest PBMC sample, participants with HIV were aged between about 20 and 54 years. PBMC samples from each participant spanned 1-4 timepoints before ART initiation and 2-8 timepoints after ART initiation, with a median of 7 samples. For every participant, serial HIV viral load, CD4+ T-cell count, ART history and demographic data were obtained. Genomic DNA was extracted from unsorted PBMC with a Qiagen kit on a QIAcube, with processing performed in batches of 12 samples. Sequencing of the TRB variable region was done with the immunoSEQ hsTCRB v3.0 assay at survey level resolution. A depth of roughly 35,000-55,000 T-cell genomes per sample was targeted for TRB sequencing. TRB libraries were pooled and sequenced on an Illumina MiSeq using a v3 150-cycle kit. On the authors' methods: Analysis of repertoires was carried out in R inside a reproducible Nextflow workflow spanning QC, data transformation and analysis. Custom analyses were implemented in LymphoSeq2, an R package for AIRR-Seq data exploration. A handful of samples that produced fewer than 5000 total TRB sequences were removed, so some 190 HIV repertoires were analyzed. Among the 180 to 200 retained HIV repertoires, approximately 61 were collected before ART initiation and approximately 130 after ART initiation. Repertoires were downsampled to 5000 TRB nucleotide sequences, with summary statistics averaged over 100 downsampling iterations. The analysis kept only TRB sequences whose CDR3 regions were at least seven amino acids long. A Shannon entropy-derived clonality score and the Gini coefficient were used to measure diversity. Repertoire networks linked the top 5000 CDR3 amino acid sequences whenever two sequences differed by an edit distance of one. For TRB CDR3 amino acid sequences, antigen specificity groups and MHC restriction were predicted with GLIPH2. To flag known associations with CMV, EBV, HIV or tissue antigens, CDR3 amino acid sequences were compared against VDJdb and McPAS-TCR. Pre-ART, post-ART and control groups were compared with Wilcoxon signed-rank tests and Holm-Bonferroni correction. In TCRdb, the immuneACCESS table is reduced to in-frame sequences with V and J assigned. These tables do not hold every clone; where another copy was compared, an unresolved V gene accounts for under half, and the others remain unexplained. From that table come the V and J calls and clone size; the DNA was used to work out D and trimming. For this sample the table gives approximately 19,000 clones, of which around 76% were detected only once. The top ten hold roughly 14% of the sample.

This clonotype originated in a woman aged 45-59 years with HIV. The chain uses TRBV5-6 and TRBJ2-5, and TRBD1 aligns with 8 junction nucleotides. Source: unsorted PBMCs, taken 0.5 years before starting antiretroviral therapy. At the DNA level, the sequence is TGTGCCAGCAGCTTGGCAGGGGGCCTCGAGACCCAGTACTTC. Translation gives CASSLAGGLETQYF.